This T cell receptor beta chain was sequenced for a study of blood T cell repertoires in COVID-19. For the study at large: T cells, B-cell-depleted T cells, or PBMCs provided the cDNA or gDNA that served as material.

Trimming at V came to 4 bases and at J to 5 bases, leaving 6 bases not matched to a gene. This CDR3 contains 15 residues. Germline values: CDR1 KGHSH, CDR2 LQKENI. Under the authors' procedure: Estimation of nucleated cell counts relied on the amplification of reference gene primers. Generated by immunoSEQ multiplex PCR, the TCRdb table keeps only in-frame clones and is missing some. For V, J and clone size, that table is used; D and trimming come from the DNA. The repertoire has roughly 200,000 clones, around nine tenths of them found once; the top ten carry approximately 0.93%. This chain connects TRBV18 to TRBJ2-7, with TRBD1 identical over 12 bases. The source is a woman between 18 and 29 years old who had recovered from COVID-19. Sequencing was done on a sample of peripheral blood. The CDR3 protein is CASSRRDRGLDEQYV. As DNA, the CDR3 is TGTGCCAGCTCACGCCGGGACAGGGGGCTCGACGAGCAGTACGTC.